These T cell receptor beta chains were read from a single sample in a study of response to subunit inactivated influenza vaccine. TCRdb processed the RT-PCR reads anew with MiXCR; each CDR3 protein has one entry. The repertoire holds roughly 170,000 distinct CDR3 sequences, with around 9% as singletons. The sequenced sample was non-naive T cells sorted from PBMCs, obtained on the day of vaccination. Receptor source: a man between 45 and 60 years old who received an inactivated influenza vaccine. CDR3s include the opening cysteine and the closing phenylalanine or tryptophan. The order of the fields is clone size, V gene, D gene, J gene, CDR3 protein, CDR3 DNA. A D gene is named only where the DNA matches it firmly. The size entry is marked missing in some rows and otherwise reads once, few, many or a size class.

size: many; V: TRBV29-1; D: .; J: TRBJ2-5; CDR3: CSVEVSQGETQYF; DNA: TGCAGCGTTGAAGTCTCTCAGGGAGAGACCCAGTACTTC
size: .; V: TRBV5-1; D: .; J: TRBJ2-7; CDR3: CASSLAKGYEQYF; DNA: TGCGCCAGCAGCTTGGCCAAAGGGTACGAGCAGTACTTC
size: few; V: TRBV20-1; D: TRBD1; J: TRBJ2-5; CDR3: CSARNMDRAMETQYF; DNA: TGCAGTGCTAGAAATATGGACAGGGCGATGGAGACCCAGTACTTC
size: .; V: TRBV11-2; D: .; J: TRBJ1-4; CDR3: CASSLDLNNEKLFF; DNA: TGTGCCAGCAGCTTAGATTTAAATAATGAAAAACTGTTTTTT
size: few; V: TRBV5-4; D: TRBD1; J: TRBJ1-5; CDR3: CASSLQGAGQPQHF; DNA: TGTGCCAGCAGCTTACAGGGGGCTGGCCAGCCCCAGCATTTT
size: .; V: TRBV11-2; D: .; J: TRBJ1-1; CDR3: CASSRLRSFEAFF; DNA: TGTGCCAGCAGCAGACTTCGAAGTTTTGAAGCTTTCTTT
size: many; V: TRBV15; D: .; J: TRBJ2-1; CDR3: CATSRGPYLSYNEQFF; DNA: TGTGCCACCAGCAGAGGACCCTACCTCTCCTACAATGAGCAGTTCTTC
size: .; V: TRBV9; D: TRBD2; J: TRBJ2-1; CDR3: CASSARTSGSAEQFF; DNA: TGTGCCAGCAGCGCTAGGACTAGCGGGAGTGCTGAGCAGTTCTTC
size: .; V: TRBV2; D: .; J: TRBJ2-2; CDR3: CASGGRDTSSTGELFF; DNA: TGTGCCAGCGGCGGCAGGGATACTAGTAGCACCGGGGAGCTGTTTTTT
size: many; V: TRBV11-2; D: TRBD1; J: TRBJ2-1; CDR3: CASSYRGYLYNEQFF; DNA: TGTGCCAGCAGCTACAGGGGATACCTATACAATGAGCAGTTCTTC
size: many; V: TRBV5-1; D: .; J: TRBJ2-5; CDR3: CASSRQLTETQYF; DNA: TGCGCCAGCAGTAGACAGTTGACAGAGACCCAGTACTTC
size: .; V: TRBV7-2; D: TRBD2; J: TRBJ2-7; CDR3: CASSIDSGRAAYEQYF; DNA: TGTGCCAGCAGCATAGATAGCGGGAGGGCCGCGTACGAGCAGTACTTC
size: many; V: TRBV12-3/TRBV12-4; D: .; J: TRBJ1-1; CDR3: CASSGQMNTEAFF; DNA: TGTGCCAGCAGCGGACAGATGAACACTGAAGCTTTCTTT
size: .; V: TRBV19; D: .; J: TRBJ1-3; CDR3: CASSVAGTGGFISGNPIYF; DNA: TGTGCCAGTAGTGTAGCCGGGACCGGCGGATTCATCTCTGGAAACCCCATATATTTT
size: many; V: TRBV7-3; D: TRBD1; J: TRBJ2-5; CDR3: CASSLEGQGKRTQYF; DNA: TGTGCCAGCAGCTTAGAGGGACAGGGGAAGAGAACCCAGTACTTC
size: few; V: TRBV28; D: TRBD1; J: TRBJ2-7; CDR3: CASSFGDRYSYEQYF; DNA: TGTGCCAGCAGTTTCGGGGACAGGTACTCCTACGAGCAGTACTTC
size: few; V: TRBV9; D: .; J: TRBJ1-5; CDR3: CASSVVEGGPQHF; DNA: TGTGCCAGCAGCGTAGTTGAGGGCGGGCCCCAGCATTTT
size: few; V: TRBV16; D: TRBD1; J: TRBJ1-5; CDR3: CASRRQGPYLGQPQHF; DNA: TGTGCCAGCAGGAGACAGGGGCCTTATTTAGGGCAGCCCCAGCATTTT
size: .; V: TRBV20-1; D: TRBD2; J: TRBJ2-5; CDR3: CSAETSAQETQYF; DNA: TGCAGTGCTGAGACTAGCGCCCAAGAGACCCAGTACTTC
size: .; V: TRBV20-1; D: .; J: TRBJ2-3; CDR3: CSASLGRYTDTQYF; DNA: TGCAGTGCTAGTTTGGGACGGTACACAGATACGCAGTATTTT
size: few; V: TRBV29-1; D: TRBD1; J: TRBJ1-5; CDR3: CSVCNGGGGQPQHF; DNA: TGCAGCGTTTGCAACGGAGGGGGCGGTCAGCCCCAGCATTTT
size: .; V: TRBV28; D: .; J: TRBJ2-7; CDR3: CASSFPRYRTNYEQYF; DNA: TGTGCCAGCAGTTTCCCCCGATATCGGACAAACTACGAGCAGTACTTC
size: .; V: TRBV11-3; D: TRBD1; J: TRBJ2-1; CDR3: CASSKMTGDEQFF; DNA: TGTGCCAGCAGCAAAATGACAGGGGATGAGCAGTTCTTC
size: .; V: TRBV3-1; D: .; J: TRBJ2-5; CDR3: CASSPSGGGETQYF; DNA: TGTGCCAGCAGCCCTTCGGGGGGCGGAGAGACCCAGTACTTC
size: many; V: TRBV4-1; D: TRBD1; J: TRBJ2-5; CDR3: CASSHGTGTQETQYF; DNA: TGCGCCAGCAGCCACGGGACAGGGACCCAAGAGACCCAGTACTTC
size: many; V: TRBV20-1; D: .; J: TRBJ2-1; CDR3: CSAVERQVRNEQFF; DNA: TGCAGTGCAGTCGAGCGACAGGTCCGGAATGAGCAGTTCTTC
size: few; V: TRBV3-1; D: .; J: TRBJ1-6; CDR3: CASSQEGTYNSPLHF; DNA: TGTGCCAGCAGCCAAGAAGGAACTTATAATTCACCCCTCCACTTT
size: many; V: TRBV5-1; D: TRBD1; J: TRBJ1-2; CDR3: CASSLDRDREHGYTF; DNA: TGCGCCAGCAGCTTGGACCGGGACAGGGAACATGGCTACACCTTC
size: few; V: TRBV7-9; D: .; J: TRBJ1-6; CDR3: CASSSGTFTPLHF; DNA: TGTGCCAGCAGCTCCGGGACATTCACACCCCTCCACTTT
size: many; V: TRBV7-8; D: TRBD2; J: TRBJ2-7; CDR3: CASSLAGRGGSYEQYF; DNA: TGTGCCAGCAGCTTAGCGGGTCGGGGGGGCTCCTACGAGCAGTACTTC
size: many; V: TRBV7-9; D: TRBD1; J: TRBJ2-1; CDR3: CASSAPPGQPRNEQFF; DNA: TGTGCCAGCAGCGCACCCCCGGGACAGCCTCGCAATGAGCAGTTCTTC
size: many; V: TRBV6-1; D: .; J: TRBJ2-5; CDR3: CASIPNRLQVTQGETQYF; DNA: TGTGCCAGCATCCCAAACCGACTTCAAGTTACTCAAGGGGAGACCCAGTACTTC
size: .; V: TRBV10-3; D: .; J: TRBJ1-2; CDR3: CAISFDGNYGYTF; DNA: TGTGCCATCAGCTTCGACGGAAACTATGGCTACACCTTC
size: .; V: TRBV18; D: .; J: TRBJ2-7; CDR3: CASSDQGHEQYF; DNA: TGTGCCAGCTCCGACCAGGGGCACGAGCAGTACTTC
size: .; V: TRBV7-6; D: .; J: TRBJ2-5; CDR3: CASSLVATPETQYF; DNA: TGTGCCAGCAGCTTAGTTGCTACCCCAGAGACCCAGTACTTC
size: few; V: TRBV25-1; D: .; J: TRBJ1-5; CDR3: CASSDAGKQPQHF; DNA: TGTGCCAGCAGTGACGCAGGGAAACAGCCCCAGCATTTT
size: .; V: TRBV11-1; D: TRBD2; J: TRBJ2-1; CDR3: CASSGRDYQYNEQFF; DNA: TGTGCCAGCAGCGGACGGGACTATCAATACAATGAGCAGTTCTTC
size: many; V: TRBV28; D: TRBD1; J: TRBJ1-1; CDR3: CASRAGGVVGNTEAFF; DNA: TGTGCCAGCAGGGCAGGGGGCGTCGTAGGGAACACTGAAGCTTTCTTT
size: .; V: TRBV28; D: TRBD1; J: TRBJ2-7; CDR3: CASRGTGSLYEQYF; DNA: TGTGCCAGCAGGGGGACAGGTTCTCTCTACGAGCAGTACTTC
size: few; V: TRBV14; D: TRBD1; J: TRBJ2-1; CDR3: CASSQPRGLSSYNEQFF; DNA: TGTGCCAGCAGCCAACCCAGGGGGTTAAGCTCCTACAATGAGCAGTTCTTC